The entry below describes one T cell receptor beta chain. This specimen comes from a study of T cells in Graves' hyperthyroidism and ophthalmopathy. Study overall: Peripheral blood specimens were obtained at initial diagnosis, prior to any treatment.

CDR3 length: 13 residues. The germline CDR1 and CDR2 sequences are SGHKS and YYEKEE (reference sequence). Trimming took 7 bases from V and 5 from J, leaving 10 bases between them. Individuals with ophthalmopathy presented a Clinical Activity Score of at least 3, a NOSPECS grade of at least 4 and a duration under 3 months. RNA transcripts were the template for amplifying TCR beta CDR3 regions. A set of HTBI primers served as the primers for a first-round RT-PCR of the TCR CDR3. TCRdb analysed the multiplex PCR reads with MiXCR anew, one entry per CDR3 protein. The table lists some 340,000 distinct CDR3 sequences, approximately 15% of them singletons.

The clonotype originates from a woman aged 40 to 55 with Graves' ophthalmopathy. Material: blood. The chain recombines TRBV5-5 with TRBJ1-6, with D hard to call. CDR3 DNA sequence: TGTGCCAGCCGTTCGAGGGATAATTCACCCCTCCACTTT. Protein product: CASRSRDNSPLHF.